Following are 2 T cell receptor beta chains from one sample sequenced in a study of regulatory T cells in long-lasting Graves disease. Time point given: newly diagnosed GD, antithyroid drugs for less than 3 months. Extracted RNA from PBMCs served as the source of the TCR library. HTBI primers from iRepertoire and Arm-PCR of CDR3 regions yielded the TCR beta libraries. MiXCR was run by TCRdb on the multiplex PCR reads, yielding one entry per CDR3 protein. This sample yields roughly 350,000 distinct CDR3 sequences, of which 15% to 20% are seen a single time; 20% to 25% belongs to the top ten. This sample was also put to use in a study of T cells in Graves' hyperthyroidism and ophthalmopathy.

This specimen consisted of peripheral blood mononuclear cells (PBMCs), obtained at new diagnosis, from a patient treated with antithyroid drugs. These TCRs come from a woman aged 18-30 years with Graves disease.

At least ten counts were recorded for this clonotype. Possible read error: a much larger clone is one base away. This chain uses TRBV6-2 or TRBV6-3 with TRBJ2-7; D gene ambiguous. This CDR3 region has 11 residues. V gave up 2 bases and J gave up 2 bases, with 1 base separating them. Germline CDR1 is MNHEY and CDR2 is SVGEGT. Here the CDR3 reads CASSYTYEQYF. CDR3 nucleotides: TGTGCCAGCAGTTACACCTACGAGCAGTACTTC.

The V gene is TRBV7-2, the J gene TRBJ2-2; 9 nucleotides match TRBD1. Trimming cost V 6 bases and J 5 bases; bases outside gene matches: 4. This CDR3 has 14 amino acids. Germline CDR1 and CDR2: SGHTA and FQGNSA. The CDR3 protein is CASRQTGGTGELFF. The CDR3 DNA follows: TGTGCCAGCAGACAGACAGGGGGTACCGGGGAGCTGTTTTTT.